This T cell receptor beta chain came from a study of shared clonotypes between healthy human individuals. Study-level results: The naive CD4 repertoires of a handful of donors were compared, and approximately 5% of clonotypes were shared.

Measured with immunoSEQ multiplex PCR; TCRdb has only the in-frame clones, and not every one. The sample holds more than 1,200,000 clones, 98% seen once. The CDR3 extends over 15 amino acids. Germline CDR1 SGHNT, CDR2 YYREEE (reference sequence). The V end lost 4 bases, the J end lost 1 base, and 13 bases lay between the germline ends. This clone was counted once. The antigen remains undetermined. The clonotype originates from a young man in good health. Sequenced sample: naive CD4+ T cells sorted from blood. The subset is: CD45RA+ positively selected. This sequence joins TRBV5-4 and TRBJ2-3; D is ambiguous. CDR3 DNA sequence: TGTGCCAGCAGCCTCGATCAGAAGGGCACAGATACGCAGTATTTT. It encodes CASSLDQKGTDTQYF.